Listed below are T cell receptor beta chains from one sample, sequenced in a study of blood T cell repertoires in COVID-19. Profiled with immunoSEQ multiplex PCR; TCRdb holds only in-frame clones, not every one. The table lists roughly 100,000 clones, 87% of them singletons, with about 15% in the top ten. Sequenced sample: peripheral blood. Every receptor here comes from a man over 45 with acute or convalescent COVID-19. Both conserved end residues are part of each CDR3. The order of the fields is J gene, D gene, clone size, V gene, CDR3 DNA, CDR3 protein. The D gene is left open where the match is weak. A row's size may be missing; if present it is once, few, many or a size class.

>TRBJ1-2|.|.|TRBV11-2
TGTGCCAGCAGCCACTCCGGGGGACGAGACTATGGCTACACCTTC
CASSHSGGRDYGYTF
>TRBJ2-2|.|.|TRBV7-6
TGTGCCAGCAGCTTAGACTTTAGGGCGGAGGCCGGGGAGCTGTTTTTT
CASSLDFRAEAGELFF
>TRBJ2-5|TRBD1|.|TRBV30
TGTGCCTGGAATGCGGACAGGGCGCGGGGATCGGAGACCCAGTACTTC
CAWNADRARGSETQYF
>TRBJ2-2|.|.|TRBV24-1
TGTGCCACCAGTGATCCCCCGGGCGGGTCGAACACCGGGGAGCTGTTTTTT
CATSDPPGGSNTGELFF
>TRBJ1-5|.|.|TRBV7-2
TGTGCCAGCAGCTTACTGTCCAATCAGCCCCAGCATTTT
CASSLLSNQPQHF
>TRBJ2-1|.|once|TRBV29-1
TGCAGCGTTGATATTATTTTAGGGGAGGTCGGGCAGTTCTTC
CSVDIILGEVGQFF
>TRBJ2-6|.|.|TRBV30
TGTGCCTGGAGTCGACCGGTTTCTGGGGCCAACGCCCTGACTTTC
CAWSRPVSGANALTF
>TRBJ2-3|.|once|TRBV30
TGTGCCTGGAGTGTCGGGGGAAGCACAGATACGCAGTATTTT
CAWSVGGSTDTQYF
>TRBJ2-3|.|.|TRBV6-5
TGTGCCAGCAGTAGGGGGTTTGCAGATACGCAGTATTTT
CASSRGFADTQYF
>TRBJ2-5|.|.|TRBV7-7
TGTGCCAGCAGCTTCCCCGGGGGGACCCAGTACTTC
CASSFPGGTQYF
>TRBJ2-7|TRBD2|.|TRBV10-1
TGCGCCAGCAGAGCTAGCGGGAGATACGAGCAGTACTTC
CASRASGRYEQYF
>TRBJ1-2|.|.|TRBV2
TGTGCCAGCAGACGGGGGTTGTCGGAGGGCTACACCTTC
CASRRGLSEGYTF
>TRBJ1-1|.|.|TRBV28
TGTGCCAGCAAGGAGATGAACACTGAAGCTTTCTTT
CASKEMNTEAFF
>TRBJ2-6|.|.|TRBV24-1
TGTGCCACCAGTGCGTCGGGACAATCCTCTGGGGCCAACGTCCTGACTTTC
CATSASGQSSGANVLTF
>TRBJ2-2|.|.|TRBV5-1
TGCGCCAGCAGCCCACAGGGAAACACCGGGGAGCTGTTTTTT
CASSPQGNTGELFF
>TRBJ2-5|.|.|TRBV12-3/TRBV12-4
TGTGCCAGCAGTTTAGGGAGGGCGACCCAGTACTTC
CASSLGRATQYF
>TRBJ2-3|TRBD1|once|TRBV18
TGTGCCAGCTCACCGGACAGGCCCCTCACAGATACGCAGTATTTT
CASSPDRPLTDTQYF
>TRBJ2-2|TRBD2|.|TRBV11-2
TGTGCCAGCAGCGCCTGGACTAGCGGGAGGGGGAACACCGGGGAGCTGTTTTTT
CASSAWTSGRGNTGELFF
>TRBJ1-4|.|once|TRBV18
TGTGCCAGCTCGAATAGTGCAACTAATGAAAAACTGTTTTTT
CASSNSATNEKLFF
>TRBJ2-3|.|.|TRBV14
TGTGCCAGCAGCCAAGATTTCCTAGGCACAGATACGCAGTATTTT
CASSQDFLGTDTQYF
>TRBJ2-1|TRBD2|.|TRBV29-1
TGCAGCGTTGAGACTAGCGGGCCGGGCAATGAGCAGTTCTTC
CSVETSGPGNEQFF
>TRBJ2-3|.|.|TRBV5-1
TGCGCCAGCAGCTTGGCCGCAGGGTTGGGTCCAGATACGCAGTATTTT
CASSLAAGLGPDTQYF
>TRBJ2-2|.|.|TRBV25-1
TGTGCCAGCAGTCTAGCTTCGAACACCGGGGAGCTGTTTTTT
CASSLASNTGELFF
>TRBJ2-2|.|.|TRBV19
TGTGCCAGTAGTCCCCGAGCTTCCACCGGGGAGCTGTTTTTT
CASSPRASTGELFF
>TRBJ2-3|TRBD1|.|TRBV19
TGTGCCAGTAGTATAGTTGACAGGGGGCGCGGGACAGATACGCAGTATTTT
CASSIVDRGRGTDTQYF
>TRBJ2-2|.|.|TRBV23-1
TGCGCCAGCAGTCGGGACTCTTCCACCGGGGAGCTGTTTTTT
CASSRDSSTGELFF
>TRBJ1-2|TRBD1|.|TRBV18
TGTGCCAGCTCACCACCGGGACAGTTGGACTATGGCTACACCTTC
CASSPPGQLDYGYTF
>TRBJ2-5|.|.|TRBV12-3/TRBV12-4
TGTGCCAGCAGTTTTGGCGGGGAGACCCAGTACTTC
CASSFGGETQYF
>TRBJ2-3|.|once|TRBV5-1
TGCGCCAGCAGCGGGGCTAGCACAGATACGCAGTATTTT
CASSGASTDTQYF
>TRBJ2-3|.|.|TRBV20-1
TGCAGTGCTACCTCCGGGGATACGCAGTATTTT
CSATSGDTQYF
>TRBJ1-2|TRBD1|once|TRBV5-6
TGTGCCAGCAGCTACTCCTCGACAGGGGGCTATGGCTACACCTTC
CASSYSSTGGYGYTF
>TRBJ2-1|TRBD1|many|TRBV5-4
TGTGCCAGCAGCCGGGACAGGGGACCGTACAATGAGCAGTTCTTC
CASSRDRGPYNEQFF
>TRBJ2-1|TRBD2|.|TRBV10-3
TGTGCCATCAGTCCAACCGGGACTAGCGGGAACGGGGAGCAGTTCTTC
CAISPTGTSGNGEQFF
>TRBJ2-7|TRBD1|.|TRBV18
TGTGCCAGCTCACTCACTCCGGGACAGCGAGCTTACGAGCAGTACTTC
CASSLTPGQRAYEQYF
>TRBJ2-7|TRBD1|.|TRBV10-2
TGCGCCAGCAGCGCCTCCGGGACAGGGTACGAGCAGTACTTC
CASSASGTGYEQYF
>TRBJ2-1|TRBD2|few|TRBV10-2
TGCGCCAGCATCGGAGCCCGGGGTAGCGGGGCCTCCTACAATGAGCAGTTCTTC
CASIGARGSGASYNEQFF
>TRBJ1-2|TRBD1|many|TRBV3-1/TRBV3-2
TGTGCCAGCAGCCAAGGTGGACAGGTCGACTACTATGGCTACACCTTC
CASSQGGQVDYYGYTF
>TRBJ1-2|.|.|TRBV5-1
TGCGCCAGCAGCTTACGGTTTAACTATGGCTACACCTTC
CASSLRFNYGYTF
>TRBJ2-7|TRBD2|.|TRBV28
TGTGCCAGCAGCCAGGCTAGCGGACTCTACGAGCAGTACTTC
CASSQASGLYEQYF
>TRBJ1-2|.|.|TRBV4-2
TGTGCCAGCAGCCAAGATCACCGGGATATAATCTATGGCTACACCTTC
CASSQDHRDIIYGYTF
>TRBJ2-3|.|few|TRBV7-2
TGTGCCAGCAGCCCGTGGACTTCTAGCACAGATACGCAGTATTTT
CASSPWTSSTDTQYF
>TRBJ2-7|TRBD1|.|TRBV18
TGTGCCAGCTCACCATTGGGACAGGGGGATTACGAGCAGTACTTC
CASSPLGQGDYEQYF
>TRBJ2-5|.|.|TRBV24-1
TGTGCCACCAGTGATAACTCCGGGGGGCAGGAGACCCAGTACTTC
CATSDNSGGQETQYF
>TRBJ1-1|TRBD1|once|TRBV29-1
TGCAGCGCGACGGACAGGGGGAACACTGAAGCTTTCTTT
CSATDRGNTEAFF
>TRBJ2-3|TRBD2|.|TRBV11-2
TGTGCCAGCAGCTTTCTAGCGGGAGGGCTCCCGGATACGCAGTATTTT
CASSFLAGGLPDTQYF
>TRBJ1-3|.|.|TRBV29-1
TGCAGCGTTGACAAGGCAGGCAGTGGAAACACCATATATTTT
CSVDKAGSGNTIYF
>TRBJ2-2|TRBD2|.|TRBV12-5
TGTGCTAGTGGTTCTAGCGGGAGGGCCGGGGAGCTGTTTTTT
CASGSSGRAGELFF
>TRBJ2-7|.|once|TRBV5-4
TGTGCCAGCAGCTTGGGGCAGGGTAGCTACGAGCAGTACTTC
CASSLGQGSYEQYF